Listed below are T cell receptor beta chains from one sample, sequenced in a study of cytomegalovirus exposure and HLA in healthy donors. Generated by immunoSEQ multiplex PCR, the TCRdb table keeps only in-frame clones and is missing some. The sample lists under 200,000 clones, around 68% seen once, with approximately 1.5% in the top ten. Sequenced material: PBMCs. The receptor source for this set is a man aged 50 to 59 in good health and CMV-seronegative. Both conserved end residues are part of each CDR3. D genes are given only for firm matches. The size entry is marked missing in some rows and otherwise reads once, few, many or a size class.

D gene: -
J gene: TRBJ1-1
clone size: -
V gene: TRBV9
CDR3 protein: CASSAIETVPEAFF
CDR3 DNA: TGTGCCAGCAGCGCCATAGAGACAGTCCCTGAAGCTTTCTTT

D gene: -
J gene: TRBJ1-5
clone size: -
V gene: TRBV21-1
CDR3 protein: CASSKEGGSQPQHF
CDR3 DNA: TGTGCCAGCAGCAAAGAAGGGGGTAGTCAGCCCCAGCATTTT

D gene: TRBD1
J gene: TRBJ1-6
clone size: -
V gene: TRBV11-1
CDR3 protein: CASSEFRGPGSPLHF
CDR3 DNA: TGTGCCAGCAGCGAATTCAGGGGGCCCGGTTCACCCCTCCACTTT

D gene: -
J gene: TRBJ2-7
clone size: few
V gene: TRBV4-3
CDR3 protein: CASSLAGGSEQYF
CDR3 DNA: TGCGCCAGCAGCCTGGCTGGAGGGTCCGAGCAGTACTTC

D gene: -
J gene: TRBJ2-1
clone size: once
V gene: TRBV9
CDR3 protein: CASSVRVGVGIYNEQFF
CDR3 DNA: TGTGCCAGCAGCGTGCGGGTCGGGGTAGGGATTTACAATGAGCAGTTCTTC

D gene: -
J gene: TRBJ2-2
clone size: -
V gene: TRBV2
CDR3 protein: CASSELRQGGSGTGELFF
CDR3 DNA: TGTGCCAGCAGTGAACTGAGGCAGGGGGGATCGGGCACCGGGGAGCTGTTTTTT

D gene: -
J gene: TRBJ1-6
clone size: -
V gene: TRBV10-3
CDR3 protein: CAISETDSPLHF
CDR3 DNA: TGTGCCATCAGTGAAACTGATTCACCCCTCCACTTT

D gene: -
J gene: TRBJ2-7
clone size: -
V gene: TRBV19
CDR3 protein: CASSSRYEQYF
CDR3 DNA: TGTGCCAGTAGTTCCCGGTACGAGCAGTACTTC

D gene: TRBD1
J gene: TRBJ2-7
clone size: -
V gene: TRBV4-1
CDR3 protein: CASSPNDVRQGVYEQYF
CDR3 DNA: TGCGCCAGCAGCCCAAACGATGTGAGACAGGGTGTTTACGAGCAGTACTTC

D gene: TRBD1
J gene: TRBJ1-2
clone size: -
V gene: TRBV28
CDR3 protein: CASSGTGTANYGYTF
CDR3 DNA: TGTGCCAGCAGCGGTACCGGGACAGCCAATTATGGCTACACCTTC

D gene: TRBD1
J gene: TRBJ1-5
clone size: -
V gene: TRBV6-5
CDR3 protein: CASSPQTGVNQPQHF
CDR3 DNA: TGTGCCAGCAGTCCCCAGACAGGGGTCAATCAGCCCCAGCATTTT

D gene: -
J gene: TRBJ1-6
clone size: -
V gene: TRBV28
CDR3 protein: CASSLSTFKGVDNSPLHF
CDR3 DNA: TGTGCCAGCAGTTTATCGACGTTTAAGGGAGTAGATAATTCACCCCTCCACTTT

D gene: TRBD2
J gene: TRBJ2-1
clone size: -
V gene: TRBV28
CDR3 protein: CASSDSGGPYNEQFF
CDR3 DNA: TGTGCCAGCAGTGATAGCGGGGGACCCTACAATGAGCAGTTCTTC

D gene: TRBD2
J gene: TRBJ2-7
clone size: -
V gene: TRBV5-1
CDR3 protein: CASRELAGLNEQYF
CDR3 DNA: TGCGCCAGCAGGGAACTAGCGGGGCTCAACGAGCAGTACTTC

D gene: -
J gene: TRBJ2-3
clone size: -
V gene: TRBV19
CDR3 protein: CASSREAGDTQYF
CDR3 DNA: TGTGCCAGTAGTAGGGAAGCGGGAGATACGCAGTATTTT

D gene: TRBD1
J gene: TRBJ1-2
clone size: -
V gene: TRBV7-2
CDR3 protein: CASSDTWDSGYTF
CDR3 DNA: TGTGCCAGCAGCGATACCTGGGACAGCGGCTACACCTTC

D gene: TRBD2
J gene: TRBJ2-1
clone size: few
V gene: TRBV6-1
CDR3 protein: CASSERGGNNEQFF
CDR3 DNA: TGTGCCAGCAGTGAGCGGGGGGGAAACAATGAGCAGTTCTTC

D gene: -
J gene: TRBJ1-5
clone size: -
V gene: TRBV5-1
CDR3 protein: CASSLMAADPGQPQHF
CDR3 DNA: TGCGCCAGCAGCTTGATGGCAGCGGATCCGGGGCAGCCCCAGCATTTT

D gene: TRBD1
J gene: TRBJ2-7
clone size: once
V gene: TRBV11-2
CDR3 protein: CASSLEGTGGYEQYF
CDR3 DNA: TGTGCCAGCAGCTTAGAGGGGACAGGGGGCTACGAGCAGTACTTC

D gene: -
J gene: TRBJ1-3
clone size: -
V gene: TRBV27
CDR3 protein: CASSFRAFQTIYF
CDR3 DNA: TGTGCCAGCAGTTTTAGAGCGTTTCAGACCATATATTTT

D gene: -
J gene: TRBJ1-5
clone size: -
V gene: TRBV4-1
CDR3 protein: CASSRSDSEQPQHF
CDR3 DNA: TGCGCCAGCAGCCGGTCGGATTCGGAGCAGCCCCAGCATTTT

D gene: -
J gene: TRBJ2-7
clone size: once
V gene: TRBV5-4
CDR3 protein: CASSSTGGEYEQYF
CDR3 DNA: TGTGCCAGCAGCTCCACAGGGGGGGAGTACGAGCAGTACTTC

D gene: TRBD1
J gene: TRBJ1-1
clone size: -
V gene: TRBV9
CDR3 protein: CASSCRGSF
CDR3 DNA: TGTGCCAGCAGTTGCAGGGGGTCTTTT

D gene: TRBD1
J gene: TRBJ2-1
clone size: -
V gene: TRBV7-9
CDR3 protein: CASSSVDRVGNEQFF
CDR3 DNA: TGTGCCAGCAGCTCGGTGGACAGGGTGGGCAATGAGCAGTTCTTC

D gene: -
J gene: TRBJ2-5
clone size: -
V gene: TRBV18
CDR3 protein: CASSPTEETQYF
CDR3 DNA: TGTGCCAGCTCACCGACTGAAGAGACCCAGTACTTC

D gene: TRBD1
J gene: TRBJ1-2
clone size: -
V gene: TRBV2
CDR3 protein: CASTDRGPYGYTF
CDR3 DNA: TGTGCCAGCACAGACAGGGGCCCCTATGGCTACACCTTC

D gene: -
J gene: TRBJ1-2
clone size: -
V gene: TRBV9
CDR3 protein: CASSVSPLNRVF
CDR3 DNA: TGTGCCAGCAGCGTAAGCCCCCTCAACAGGGTCTTC